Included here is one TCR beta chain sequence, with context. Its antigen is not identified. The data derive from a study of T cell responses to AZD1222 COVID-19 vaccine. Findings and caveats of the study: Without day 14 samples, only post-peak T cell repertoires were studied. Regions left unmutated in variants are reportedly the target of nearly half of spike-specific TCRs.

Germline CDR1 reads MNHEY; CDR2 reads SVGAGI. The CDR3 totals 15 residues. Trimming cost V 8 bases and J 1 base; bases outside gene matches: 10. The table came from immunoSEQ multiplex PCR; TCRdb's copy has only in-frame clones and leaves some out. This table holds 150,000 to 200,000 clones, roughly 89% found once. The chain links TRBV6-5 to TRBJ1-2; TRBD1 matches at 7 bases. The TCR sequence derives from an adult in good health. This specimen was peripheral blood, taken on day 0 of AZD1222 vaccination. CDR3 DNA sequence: TGTGCCAGCCGGGACAGCCAAACACTTAACTATGGCTACACCTTC. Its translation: CASRDSQTLNYGYTF.